These 9 T cell receptor beta chains were all obtained from the same sample, sequenced in a study of CD8+ T cells in alopecia areata (dated by TCRdb to the late 2010s). The sample's time point label, decoded: approximately 4 weeks on oral tofacitinib. Explained via the paper, the treatment or condition label denotes: oral pan-JAK inhibitor, 5-10 mg twice daily. The library was prepared using the immunoSEQ multiplex PCR assay. For TCR sequencing, RNA was extracted from every sample and reverse transcribed into cDNA to serve as template. TCRdb limited this immuneACCESS table to in-frame rearrangements with V and J called. A share of clones is missing; checked studies link under half to unresolved V genes, and the rest is unexplained. Within this sample are more than 100,000 clones, with 53% of them counted one time only. In total, the top ten clones hold roughly 0.45% of the sample. This specimen was CD4+ T cells sorted from blood, taken at week 4, from a patient treated with tofacitinib. The receptor set was obtained from a human donor with alopecia areata.

This clone was observed a few times. The J gene is TRBJ2-7, the V gene TRBV29-1; 8 nucleotides align to TRBD1. Trimming at V came to 7 bases and at J to 4 bases, leaving 3 bases not matched to a gene. The germline gives CDR1 SQVTM, CDR2 ANQGSEA. The CDR3 extends over 11 amino acids. The CDR3 bases are TGCAGCGCCCGACAGGGGTACGAGCAGTACTTC. Its protein product is CSARQGYEQYF.

This clone was detected a few times. The chain uses TRBV11-2 and TRBJ2-7; no clear D. Germline V lookup: CDR1 SGHAT, CDR2 FQNNGV. There are 14 residues in the CDR3. Between the trimmed V and J ends, which lost 3 bases and 5 bases, there was a span of 14 bases. The CDR3 region is CASSLAEGFHEQYF. DNA of the CDR3: TGTGCCAGCAGCTTGGCAGAAGGTTTCCACGAGCAGTACTTC.

This clone has only a few counts. V gene TRBV29-1 combines with J gene TRBJ2-7; 7 bases fit TRBD1. The CDR3 runs 16 residues. Per the germline V gene, CDR1 is SQVTM and CDR2 is ANQGSEA. V lost 5 bases and J lost 7; bases outside the gene matches: 20. The CDR3 sequence is CSVHLMGQTSNREQYF. The CDR3, as DNA: TGCAGCGTTCACTTAATGGGACAGACCTCTAACCGAGAGCAGTACTTC.

The genes are TRBV5-1 and TRBJ1-1; D ambiguous. V was pared by 0 bases and J by 5 bases, with 14 bases between. The CDR3 is made up of 15 amino acids. Germline lookup yields CDR1 SGHRS and CDR2 YFSETQ. CDR3 loop: CASSLEGGLRTEAFF. DNA of the CDR3: TGCGCCAGCAGCTTGGAAGGAGGGCTGAGAACTGAAGCTTTCTTT.

The chain has TRBV30 and TRBJ1-2; D is unresolved. The V and J ends lost 4 bases and 4 bases respectively, with 7 bases between them. CDR3 length equals 11 residues. Germline CDR1 and CDR2: GTSNPN and SVGIG (reference sequence). The CDR3 protein is CAWTGFYGYTF. DNA of the CDR3: TGTGCCTGGACAGGTTTCTATGGCTACACCTTC.

At least ten counts were recorded for this clone. This chain connects TRBV6-1 to TRBJ2-1, with D possibly being TRBD2 (6 bases). CDR3 size: 15 residues. V lost 7 bases to trimming and J lost 0 bases, with 13 bases between them. Looked up from germline, CDR1 is MNHNS and CDR2 is SASEGT. The CDR3 sequence: CASMYGGGSYNEQFF. The CDR3 coding sequence is TGTGCCAGCATGTACGGGGGAGGCTCCTACAATGAGCAGTTCTTC.

The sample holds a few counts of this clone. V usage is TRBV2 and J usage is TRBJ1-1; the D gene is possibly TRBD1 (5 bases). The germline CDR1 and CDR2 sequences are SNHLY and FYNNEI. The CDR3 totals 12 residues. Trimming left V 3 bases short and J 10 bases short, with 12 bases between. The CDR3 region has the DNA TGTGCCAGCAGTGAGGGGTTACAGGTAGCTTTCTTT. This encodes CASSEGLQVAFF. Filled out from reference TRBV2 and TRBJ1-1, the complete variable domain reads EPEVTQTPSHQVTQMGQEVILRCVPISNHLYFYWYRQILGQKVEFLVSFYNNEISEKSEIFDDQFSVERPDGSNFTLKIRSTKLEDSAMYFCASSEGLQVAFFGQGTRLTVV.

This clone ranks as medium-sized. Here the CDR3 DNA reads TGTGCCAGTAGTATGCCCGGCTATGGCTACACCTTC. Its protein product is CASSMPGYGYTF. The V gene is TRBV19, the J gene TRBJ1-2, with no clear D. The CDR3 is 12 residues long. Germline-derived CDR1 and CDR2 are LNHDA and SQIVND (reference sequence). The V and J ends lost 3 bases and 4 bases respectively, with 6 bases between them.

This clone was counted only a few times. The chain has TRBV29-1 and TRBJ2-3; 7 nucleotides align to TRBD2. V was clipped by 6 bases and J by 0 bases; unmatched bases: 6. Germline-derived CDR1 and CDR2 are SQVTM and ANQGSEA. This CDR3 contains 14 residues. The CDR3 nucleotides are TGCAGCGTGGCCCAGCGGGGTAGCACAGATACGCAGTATTTT. Its translation is CSVAQRGSTDTQYF.